These T cell receptor beta chains were read from a single sample in a study of T cell changes during pregnancy in multiple sclerosis. TCRdb's copy holds only in-frame clones and misses some; the assay was immunoSEQ multiplex PCR. This sample carries fewer than 85,000 clones, roughly 92% of them seen once, and the ten largest clones take approximately 2.1%. Sequenced here: peripheral blood, sampled before pregnancy. The receptors here all came from a female donor with multiple sclerosis, enrolled in a pregnancy study. The CDR3 runs from the conserved cysteine through the conserved F or W. D genes are given only for firm matches. The size field is filled for only some rows; it gives once, few, many or a size class.

v_gene	d_gene	j_gene	len	abundance	CDR3aa	CDR3nt
TRBV6-5	NA	TRBJ2-1	12	NA	CASSHGYNEQFF	TGTGCCAGCAGTCACGGTTACAATGAGCAGTTCTTC
TRBV12-2	NA	TRBJ1-5	16	NA	CASRAQNRDGGQPQHF	TGTGCAAGTCGCGCCCAAAACAGGGACGGTGGCCAGCCCCAGCATTTT
TRBV7-2	NA	TRBJ2-1	15	NA	CASNFGGIRDREQFF	TGTGCCAGCAATTTTGGGGGGATACGCGATCGCGAGCAGTTCTTC
TRBV18	TRBD2	TRBJ2-7	16	NA	CASSKLAGEVSYEQYF	TGTGCCAGCTCAAAGCTAGCGGGAGAGGTCTCCTACGAGCAGTACTTC
TRBV6-1	TRBD2	TRBJ2-1	14	NA	CASSEASGSGEQFF	TGTGCCAGCAGTGAGGCTAGCGGGAGCGGTGAGCAGTTCTTC
TRBV19	TRBD1	TRBJ2-7	16	NA	CASSPDRDSLSYEQYF	TGTGCCAGTAGTCCAGACCGGGACAGTCTCTCCTACGAGCAGTACTTC
TRBV30	TRBD1	TRBJ1-5	14	NA	CAWSVDRVDQPQHF	TGTGCCTGGAGTGTAGACAGGGTGGATCAGCCCCAGCATTTT
TRBV11-2	TRBD1	TRBJ1-1	14	few	CASSSRTGGVEAFF	TGTGCCAGCAGCTCAAGGACAGGGGGCGTTGAAGCTTTCTTT
TRBV5-4	NA	TRBJ2-1	14	NA	CASSLTSWRHEQFF	TGTGCCAGCAGCTTGACTAGTTGGCGGCATGAGCAGTTCTTC
TRBV19	TRBD1	TRBJ2-7	16	once	CASSKNTGGAGYEQYF	TGTGCCAGTAGTAAAAATACAGGGGGCGCGGGCTACGAGCAGTACTTC